The 12 T cell receptor beta chains listed next were all sequenced from one sample in a study of blood T cell repertoires in COVID-19. The assay was immunoSEQ multiplex PCR, and TCRdb's table has in-frame clones only and misses some. The table includes over 100,000 clones, approximately 87% detected once. The sample taken for sequencing was peripheral blood. Every receptor here comes from a woman aged 60-70 years with acute or convalescent COVID-19.

The chain links TRBV27 to TRBJ2-1; 8 bases line up with TRBD2. Germline V gene sequence: CDR1 MNHEY, CDR2 SMNVEV (reference sequence). V lost 8 bases to trimming and J lost 7 bases; unmatched junction nucleotides: 10. The CDR3 length is 14 residues. The CDR3 bases are TGTGCCAGCCGGAGCGGGAGTCTTAGGAATGAGCAGTTCTTC. It translates to CASRSGSLRNEQFF.

This chain uses TRBV6-5 with TRBJ1-3; 7 bases map to TRBD1. The CDR3 has 16 residues. Germline values: CDR1 MNHEY, CDR2 SVGAGI. V gave up 2 bases and J gave up 7 bases; unmatched junction bases: 11. CDR3 amino acids: CASSYTHPKQGNTIYF. CDR3 in DNA: TGTGCCAGCAGTTACACTCACCCAAAACAGGGGAACACCATATATTTT.

CDR3 sequence: CASSRDTVTSLGANVLTF. CDR3 nucleotides: TGTGCCAGCTCACGAGACACAGTCACCTCTCTGGGGGCCAACGTCCTGACTTTC. The chain has TRBV18 and TRBJ2-6; no clear D. The CDR3 contains 18 residues. With 4 bases removed from V and 4 bases from J, the gap between germline ends came to 20 bases. From germline, CDR1 is KGHSH and CDR2 LQKENI.

The chain links TRBV15 to TRBJ2-1; 11 bases fit TRBD2. The J segment lost 10 bases and the V segment lost 5 bases, leaving 10 bases of the junction unmatched. Germline loops: CDR1 LNHNV, CDR2 YYDKDF (reference sequence). The CDR3 is 15 amino acids. The CDR3 sequence is CATSWTSGSPAEQFF. The CDR3 DNA sequence: TGTGCCACCAGCTGGACTAGCGGGTCCCCCGCGGAGCAGTTCTTC.

A few counts support this clone. The chain recombines TRBV7-9 with TRBJ2-7; TRBD2 agrees at 9 bases. The junction had 4 bases not matched to a gene; V was cut back by 1 base and J by 3 bases. CDR3 length equals 15 residues. CDR1 is SEHNR, CDR2 FQNEAQ, per germline (reference sequence). CDR3 residues: CASSLVSGGHYEQYF. The CDR3 region has the DNA TGTGCCAGCAGCTTAGTCAGCGGGGGGCACTACGAGCAGTACTTC.

The V call is TRBV27, the J call TRBJ1-4; perhaps TRBD1 as D (5 bases). The CDR3 totals 14 residues. The V gene's germline CDR1 is MNHEY and CDR2 SMNVEV (reference sequence). V lost 6 bases, J lost 5 bases, and 13 bases lay in between. The CDR3 DNA reads TGTGCCAGCAGGGCCTCAGGGAGGAATGAAAAACTGTTTTTT. It yields the protein CASRASGRNEKLFF.

This chain joins TRBV5-8 and TRBJ1-3, with a weak D call TRBD1 (6 bases). CDR3 length: 15 amino acids. CDR1 SGHTS and CDR2 YDEGEE come from the germline V gene. The V end lost 1 base, the J end lost 1 base, and 9 bases lay between the germline ends. CDR3 in amino acids: CASSLMGASGNTIYF. The CDR3 DNA reads as TGTGCCAGCAGCTTGATGGGGGCATCTGGAAACACCATATATTTT.

CDR3 sequence: CATRVRGAGALAKNIQYF. In DNA, the CDR3 is TGTGCCACCAGAGTCAGGGGGGCCGGGGCCCTAGCCAAAAACATTCAGTACTTC. J is TRBJ2-4 and V is TRBV24-1, with TRBD1 as a possible D gene (7 bases). Germline V gene lookup returns CDR1 KGHDR and CDR2 SFDVKD. Trimming removed 7 bases from V and 0 bases from J, with 21 bases in between. This CDR3 comprises 18 residues.

This rearrangement joins TRBV24-1 to TRBJ2-2; tentatively, D is TRBD2 (6 bases). The germline V and J ends were trimmed by 4 bases and 5 bases, with 19 bases remaining between them. CDR1 is KGHDR, CDR2 SFDVKD, per germline. This CDR3 spans 17 amino acids. CDR3 sequence reads: CATSDTHPEGRTGELFF. The CDR3 nucleotides read TGTGCCACCAGTGACACCCACCCGGAGGGGCGTACCGGGGAGCTGTTTTTT.

The chain joins TRBV7-9 to TRBJ1-1; D is uncertain. Germline values: CDR1 SEHNR, CDR2 FQNEAQ (reference sequence). The CDR3 length is 12 residues. Trimming cost V 8 bases and J 2 bases, with 9 bases left between them. Here the CDR3 reads CASGRLNTEAFF. The CDR3 nucleotides read TGTGCCAGCGGTCGCCTAAACACTGAAGCTTTCTTT. Full variable domain (missing parts from reference TRBV7-9 and TRBJ1-1): DTGVSQNPRHKITKRGQNVTFRCDPISEHNRLYWYRQTLGQGPEFLTYFQNEAQLEKSRLLSDRFSAERPKGSFSTLEIQRTEQGDSAMYLCASGRLNTEAFFGQGTRLTVV.

The chain links TRBV12-3 or TRBV12-4 to TRBJ1-5, with D possibly TRBD1 on 6 matching bases. The CDR3 runs 13 residues. V gave up 5 bases and J gave up 4 bases, with 9 bases separating them. CDR3 sequence: CASSRQANQPQHF. Written as DNA, the CDR3 is TGTGCCAGCAGTCGACAGGCGAATCAGCCCCAGCATTTT.

The chain recombines TRBV4-2 with TRBJ1-4, with D unresolved. The germline gives CDR1 LGHNA, CDR2 YNFKEQ. Trimming took off 1 base at V and 0 bases at J, with 12 bases between the two ends. This CDR3 is 17 amino acids long. Here the CDR3 DNA reads TGTGCCAGCAGCCAAGTCGGCCGGACTGCAACTAATGAAAAACTGTTTTTT. Amino acid sequence: CASSQVGRTATNEKLFF.